This T cell receptor (beta chain) comes out of a study of cytomegalovirus exposure and HLA in healthy donors. CDR1 MGHDK and CDR2 SYGVNS come from the germline V gene. There are 17 residues in the CDR3. J was trimmed by 2 bases and V by 2 bases; bases with no gene match: 7. This clone was observed once. Its cognate antigen is unknown. Clones were sequenced by immunoSEQ multiplex PCR, and TCRdb holds only the in-frame ones, with some missing. The data contain under 400,000 clones, 86% of them singletons. Study findings and constraints: The study flagged approximately 180 TCR beta chains as cytomegalovirus-associated.

The V call is TRBV25-1, the J call TRBJ2-7; 12 bases are a match to TRBD2. Input material: PBMCs. This TCR was recovered from a woman in her late teens or twenties in good health and CMV-seronegative. CDR3 DNA sequence: TGTGCCAGCAGTGAACCCTCTAGCGGGAGGGAAACCTACGAGCAGTACTTC. Translating gives CASSEPSSGRETYEQYF.